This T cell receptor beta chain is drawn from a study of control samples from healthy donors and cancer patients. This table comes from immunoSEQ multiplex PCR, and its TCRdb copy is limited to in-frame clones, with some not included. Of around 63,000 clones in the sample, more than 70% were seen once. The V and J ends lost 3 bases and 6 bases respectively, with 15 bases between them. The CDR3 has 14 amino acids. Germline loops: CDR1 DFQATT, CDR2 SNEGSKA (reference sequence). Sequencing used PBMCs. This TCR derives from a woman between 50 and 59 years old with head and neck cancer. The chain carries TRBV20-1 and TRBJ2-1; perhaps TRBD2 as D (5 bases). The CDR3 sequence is CSASRSGLGNEQFF. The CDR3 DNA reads TGCAGTGCTAGTCGGTCGGGGTTGGGCAATGAGCAGTTCTTC.